Below, 29 T cell receptor beta chains from the same sample are listed, as sequenced in a study of blood T cell repertoires in COVID-19. The assay was immunoSEQ multiplex PCR, and TCRdb's table has in-frame clones only and misses some. The sample yields 200,000 to 250,000 clones, roughly nine tenths seen once. Sequenced sample: peripheral blood. These receptors originate from a man aged 60 to 75 who had recovered from COVID-19.

This clone was detected only once. The J gene is TRBJ2-2, the V gene TRBV9; 7 positions match TRBD1. V trimming: 0 bases; J trimming: 7 bases; junction bases outside the gene matches: 6. CDR3 length equals 15 residues. Germline V lookup: CDR1 SGDLS, CDR2 YYNGEE. For the CDR3, the DNA is TGTGCCAGCAGCGTAGAGGGCAGGGGGAACGGGGAGCTGTTTTTT. Translating it yields CASSVEGRGNGELFF.

The V call is TRBV2, the J call TRBJ1-1, with 10 nucleotides matching TRBD1. The J segment lost 1 base and the V segment lost 4 bases, leaving 6 bases of the junction unmatched. Looked up from germline, CDR1 is SNHLY and CDR2 is FYNNEI. The CDR3 has 16 residues. The CDR3 region is CASSVRDRGPNTEAFF. The CDR3 bases are TGTGCCAGCAGTGTTAGGGACAGGGGCCCGAACACTGAAGCTTTCTTT.

The rearrangement uses TRBV6-5 and TRBJ1-6; D remains unclear. CDR3 length equals 13 residues. Germline CDR1 reads MNHEY; CDR2 reads SVGAGI. V dropped 7 bases and J dropped 9 bases, with 13 bases sitting between them. The CDR3 protein is CASTLRPGSPLHF. The CDR3 region has the DNA TGTGCCAGCACCCTTAGACCGGGTTCACCCCTCCACTTT.

The gene calls are TRBV7-2 and TRBJ1-3; possibly TRBD1 for D (6 bases). CDR1 is SGHTA and CDR2 is FQGNSA in the germline V gene. V shed 5 bases and J shed 3 bases, with 11 bases lying between them. This CDR3 is 14 amino acids long. CDR3 amino acids: CASSPVGGGNTIYF. The CDR3 DNA is TGTGCCAGCAGCCCGGTAGGGGGTGGAAACACCATATATTTT.

Concerning this clone: Other DNA variants within this sample encode the same CDR3. The chain carries TRBV29-1 and TRBJ2-7, with 9 bases matching TRBD2. Looked up from germline, CDR1 is SQVTM and CDR2 is ANQGSEA. V lost 6 bases and J lost 0; bases outside the gene matches: 6. This CDR3 region has 14 residues. The CDR3 nucleotides read TGCAGCGTAAAGACTAGCGGCAGCTCCTACGAGCAGTACTTC. Amino acid sequence: CSVKTSGSSYEQYF.

V usage is TRBV10-3 and J usage is TRBJ2-2, with 9 bases fitting TRBD1. The germline CDR1 and CDR2 sequences are ENHRY and SYGVKD. The CDR3 consists of 14 residues. The V segment lost 11 bases and the J segment 3 bases; nucleotides outside the gene matches: 7. The CDR3 reads CAARQGDDTGELFF. The CDR3 region has the DNA TGTGCCGCCAGACAGGGGGACGACACCGGGGAGCTGTTTTTT.

The chain uses TRBV9 and TRBJ2-1; 10 nucleotides line up with TRBD2. The CDR3 spans 14 residues. Germline lookup yields CDR1 SGDLS and CDR2 YYNGEE. V trimming: 0 bases; J trimming: 15 bases; junction bases outside the gene matches: 9. Here the CDR3 reads CASSVAASGSAGFF. For the CDR3, the DNA is TGTGCCAGCAGCGTAGCTGCTAGCGGGAGTGCGGGGTTCTTC. Using reference TRBV9 and TRBJ2-1 for the parts outside the CDR3, the full variable domain is DSGVTQTPKHLITATGQRVTLRCSPRSGDLSVYWYQQSLDQGLQFLIQYYNGEERAKGNILERFSAQQFPDLHSELNLSSLELGDSALYFCASSVAASGSAGFFGPGTRLTVL.

The chain is built from TRBV7-2 and TRBJ1-1; 11 nucleotides line up with TRBD1. This CDR3 region has 16 residues. In germline, CDR1 is SGHTA, CDR2 FQGNSA. The V and J ends lost 2 bases and 11 bases, in that order; junction bases with no gene match: 13. The CDR3: CASSLPSRTGGVTAFF. The CDR3 DNA reads as TGTGCCAGCAGCTTACCGAGCCGGACAGGGGGCGTAACTGCTTTCTTT.

The chain combines TRBV5-6 with TRBJ1-1; D not certain. Germline CDR1 and CDR2: SGHDT and YYEEEE. This CDR3 has 14 amino acids. The V end lost 0 bases, the J end lost 1 base, and 7 bases lay between the germline ends. CDR3 nucleotide sequence: TGTGCCAGCAGCTTGGTTCAGCGGAACACTGAAGCTTTCTTT. Translated: CASSLVQRNTEAFF.

The genes are TRBV19 and TRBJ2-5; 10 nucleotides line up with TRBD1. This CDR3 region has 15 residues. The germline V gene has CDR1 LNHDA and CDR2 SQIVND (reference sequence). The trim removed 7 bases at V and 2 bases at J, leaving 7 bases unmatched. The CDR3 DNA reads TGTGCCAGTAATAAGGGACAGGGGACGCAAGAGACCCAGTACTTC. This gives the protein CASNKGQGTQETQYF.

The chain employs TRBV19 and TRBJ1-2; maybe TRBD1 (5 bases). V lost 8 bases, J lost 2 bases, and 12 bases lay in between. In germline, CDR1 is LNHDA, CDR2 SQIVND (reference sequence). The CDR3 covers 13 residues. The CDR3 DNA reads as TGTGCCAGTGGAAGACAGTTCAACTATGGCTACACCTTC. It translates to CASGRQFNYGYTF.

The chain links TRBV20-1 to TRBJ2-1; weak D call: TRBD2 (5 bases). Germline V lookup: CDR1 DFQATT, CDR2 SNEGSKA (reference sequence). Trimming pared 3 bases from V and 4 bases from J, leaving 7 bases between. CDR3 size: 12 residues. For the CDR3, the DNA is TGCAGTGCTAGTAGCGTATACAATGAGCAGTTCTTC. This translates into CSASSVYNEQFF.

V gene TRBV6-5 combines with J gene TRBJ1-1; D uncertain. CDR3 length equals 12 residues. Germline values: CDR1 MNHEY, CDR2 SVGAGI. The ends were cut back, 8 bases at V and 3 bases at J, with 10 bases in the middle. For the CDR3, the DNA is TGTGCCAGCCGGAGTGCGCACACTGAAGCTTTCTTT. As protein: CASRSAHTEAFF.

CDR3 bases: TGTGCCAGCATCCACATCGGCGAGGGTAGGTTGAACACTGAAGCTTTCTTT. It specifies CASIHIGEGRLNTEAFF. The rearrangement links TRBV7-7 to TRBJ1-1; D remains ambiguous. V was trimmed by 7 bases and J by 0 bases, leaving 21 bases between them. The CDR3 has 17 amino acids. CDR1 SSHAT and CDR2 FNYEAQ come from the germline V gene (reference sequence).

The rearrangement uses TRBV21-1 and TRBJ2-3; the D call TRBD2 from the table was never checked on the DNA. TRBV21-1 counts as a pseudogene. This CDR3 is built from 15 residues. The CDR3 bases are TGTGCCAGCAGCACCTTAGCGGGGGGGGCAGATACGCAGTATTTT. It encodes CASSTLAGGADTQYF.

V usage is TRBV27 and J usage is TRBJ1-3, with D unresolved. The CDR3 spans 15 residues. CDR1 MNHEY and CDR2 SMNVEV come from the germline V gene (reference sequence). V lost 5 bases and J lost 0, with 11 bases in between. The CDR3 here is CASSRGTGSGNTIYF. As DNA, the CDR3 is TGTGCCAGCAGTCGAGGTACCGGCTCTGGAAACACCATATATTTT.

V is TRBV7-2 and J is TRBJ2-2, with a possible D match to TRBD2 (6 bases). CDR1 and CDR2 (germline): SGHTA, FQGNSA. Trimming pared 5 bases from V and 6 bases from J, leaving 13 bases between. The CDR3 extends over 14 amino acids. The CDR3 here is CASSGRLVPGELFF. The CDR3 nucleotides read TGTGCCAGCAGCGGAAGACTAGTCCCCGGGGAGCTGTTTTTT.

This chain joins TRBV7-6 and TRBJ2-2, with D hard to call. The V gene's germline CDR1 is SGHVS and CDR2 FNYEAQ. Trimming cost V 5 bases and J 1 base, with 11 bases left between them. CDR3 size: 15 residues. DNA of the CDR3: TGTGCCAGCAGCCAATCGTCCAGGAACACCGGGGAGCTGTTTTTT. Its protein product is CASSQSSRNTGELFF.

The rearrangement joins TRBV14 to TRBJ2-5, with 7 bases fitting TRBD2. The germline V gene has CDR1 SGHDN and CDR2 FVKESK. The J segment lost 0 bases and the V segment lost 2 bases, leaving 3 bases of the junction unmatched. The CDR3 has 15 residues. The CDR3 loop is CASSQLRGYQETQYF. The CDR3 DNA reads as TGTGCCAGCAGCCAACTGCGGGGGTACCAAGAGACCCAGTACTTC.

This chain uses TRBV5-1 with TRBJ2-1, with 9 bases fitting TRBD1. The germline gives CDR1 SGHRS, CDR2 YFSETQ. The CDR3 sequence is 21 residues long. The V gene end was trimmed by 1 base and the J gene end by 3 bases; junction bases not matched to a gene: 20. DNA of the CDR3: TGCGCCAGCAGCTTGTCGAAGTTTTGGGGGGGACAGGGTTTCGTCTACAATGAGCAGTTCTTC. This gives the protein CASSLSKFWGGQGFVYNEQFF. The full variable domain, in which reference TRBV5-1 and TRBJ2-1 provide the parts outside the CDR3, is KAGVTQTPRYLIKTRGQQVTLSCSPISGHRSVSWYQQTPGQGLQFLFEYFSETQRNKGNFPGRFSGRQFSNSRSEMNVSTLELGDSALYLCASSLSKFWGGQGFVYNEQFFGPGTRLTVL.

The V and J genes are TRBV18 and TRBJ2-7, with 7 positions matching TRBD1. With V trimmed by 2 bases and J by 2 bases, 6 bases remained unmatched. Germline values: CDR1 KGHSH, CDR2 LQKENI. The CDR3 is made up of 15 amino acids. The CDR3 sequence is CASSPGQVLAYEQYF. In DNA, the CDR3 is TGTGCCAGCTCACCAGGACAGGTCCTCGCCTACGAGCAGTACTTC.

The rearrangement joins TRBV13 to TRBJ1-4; 8 bases agree with TRBD1. Losses at the gene ends were 3 bases for V and 7 bases for J; bases not matched to a gene: 4. Germline V CDR1 and CDR2: PRHDT, FYEKMQ (reference sequence). CDR3 length: 14 residues. CDR3 in DNA: TGTGCCAGCAGCTTCAGGGGGCAATTTGAAAAACTGTTTTTT. It yields the protein CASSFRGQFEKLFF. Drawing the rest from reference TRBV13 and TRBJ1-4, the complete variable domain is AAGVIQSPRHLIKEKRETATLKCYPIPRHDTVYWYQQGPGQDPQFLISFYEKMQSDKGSIPDRFSAQQFSDYHSELNMSSLELGDSALYFCASSFRGQFEKLFFGSGTQLSVL.

The chain uses TRBV18 and TRBJ2-3; a weak D match, TRBD2 (5 bases). This CDR3 spans 13 amino acids. V gave up 3 bases and J gave up 6 bases, with 10 bases separating them. Germline lookup yields CDR1 KGHSH and CDR2 LQKENI. In nucleotides, the CDR3 is TGTGCCAGCTCACCTCCACCGGGGGATACGCAGTATTTT. It specifies CASSPPPGDTQYF.

V is TRBV2 and J is TRBJ2-7; D perhaps matches TRBD1 (7 bases). CDR1 SNHLY and CDR2 FYNNEI come from the germline V gene. The CDR3 spans 15 residues. Between the trimmed V and J ends, which lost 9 bases and 0 bases, there was a span of 18 bases. The CDR3 loop reads CASSPGGSLSYEQYF. The CDR3 DNA sequence: TGTGCCAGTAGCCCAGGGGGGTCCCTCTCCTACGAGCAGTACTTC.

This clone was seen once. CDR3: CSASSAYEQYF. As DNA, the CDR3 is TGCAGTGCTAGCTCTGCCTACGAGCAGTACTTC. The rearrangement uses TRBV20-1 and TRBJ2-7, with D hard to call. CDR3 length: 11 amino acids. CDR1 and CDR2 (germline): DFQATT, SNEGSKA (reference sequence). Deletions cut 3 bases from V and 2 bases from J, with 5 bases between.

The chain uses TRBV5-3 and TRBJ1-4; possible D gene TRBD1, 5 bases. TRBV5-3 is classed as an ORF, of uncertain function. V lost 6 bases to trimming and J lost 2 bases, with 14 bases between them. The CDR3 is 15 amino acids. The CDR3 DNA sequence: TGTGCCAGAAACGAAAACAGGTGCACTAATGAAAAACTGTTTTTT. Amino acids: CARNENRCTNEKLFF.

In its sample, this clone was seen once. This chain links TRBV14 with TRBJ2-2; 7 bases match TRBD1. V lost 3 bases and J lost 6; bases outside the gene matches: 19. This CDR3 contains 19 residues. The germline V gene encodes CDR1 SGHDN and CDR2 FVKESK. For the CDR3, the DNA is TGTGCCAGCAGCCAGATTCCGAAAGTGGGGACAGAACATGCCGGGGAGCTGTTTTTT. It codes for CASSQIPKVGTEHAGELFF.

The V gene is TRBV7-8, the J gene TRBJ2-7, with TRBD2 matching 12 bases. Losses at the gene ends were 2 bases for V and 6 bases for J; bases not matched to a gene: 8. CDR3 length: 16 amino acids. Germline assignment: CDR1 SGHVS and CDR2 FQNEAQ. DNA for the CDR3: TGTGCCAGCAGCTTAAGTTCGACTAGCGGGAGAAGCGAGCAGTACTTC. Protein sequence: CASSLSSTSGRSEQYF.

CDR3 bases: TGTGCCAGCAGTCCGTCAGACAGGGGTGGCTACGAGCAGTACTTC. Translation gives CASSPSDRGGYEQYF. This sequence joins TRBV28 and TRBJ2-7; 8 bases are a match to TRBD1. Trimming removed 5 bases from V and 3 bases from J; junction bases left unmatched: 9. The germline V gene encodes CDR1 MDHEN and CDR2 SYDVKM. The CDR3 is 15 residues long.